The 28 T cell receptor beta chains reported below all come from one sample, sequenced in a study of blood T cell repertoires in COVID-19. Sequencing was performed with immunoSEQ multiplex PCR; in TCRdb, only in-frame clones are kept and a portion is missing. The repertoire holds some 98,000 clones, about four fifths seen once, with under 20% in the top ten. Sequencing was carried out using peripheral blood. Receptors originate from a human donor in a cohort sampled during active COVID-19.

This clone was seen only a few times. V gene TRBV6-5 combines with J gene TRBJ1-1; 10 bases line up with TRBD1. V was clipped by 5 bases and J by 4 bases; unmatched bases: 1. There are 13 residues in the CDR3. The germline V gene encodes CDR1 MNHEY and CDR2 SVGAGI. This CDR3 reads CASSRDRGTEAFF. The CDR3 nucleotides are TGTGCCAGCAGTCGGGACAGGGGCACTGAAGCTTTCTTT.

The chain is built from TRBV10-3 and TRBJ2-5; TRBD2 aligns across 9 bases. CDR3 length equals 15 residues. V trimming: 11 bases; J trimming: 1 base; junction bases outside the gene matches: 11. Germline CDR1 is ENHRY and CDR2 is SYGVKD. The CDR3 nucleotides are TGTGCCTCCGATTGGCTAGCGGGATTCCAAGAGACCCAGTACTTC. Encoded protein: CASDWLAGFQETQYF.

This clone has just a few counts. The chain joins TRBV2 to TRBJ2-7, with 7 bases identical to TRBD2. Trimming removed 6 bases from V and 7 bases from J; junction bases left unmatched: 12. The germline V gene encodes CDR1 SNHLY and CDR2 FYNNEI. The CDR3 covers 14 residues. The CDR3 here is CASRGVTREGEQYF. In nucleotides, the CDR3 is TGTGCCAGCAGAGGAGTGACTAGGGAGGGAGAGCAGTACTTC.

The chain employs TRBV28 and TRBJ1-2; no definite D call. CDR3 length: 12 amino acids. V was cut by 5 bases and J by 6 bases, with 10 bases left in between. Per germline, CDR1 MDHEN and CDR2 SYDVKM. The CDR3: CASSRGPDGYTF. The CDR3 bases are TGTGCCAGCAGTCGAGGCCCCGATGGCTACACCTTC.

The rearrangement uses TRBV4-2 and TRBJ2-7; 9 bases are shared with TRBD2. Trimming removed 0 bases from V and 2 bases from J; junction bases left unmatched: 5. The CDR3 runs 16 residues. CDR1 and CDR2 from the germline V gene are LGHNA and YNFKEQ. CDR3 nucleotide sequence: TGTGCCAGCAGCCAAGAGAGCGGGAGGACCACCTACGAGCAGTACTTC. Protein: CASSQESGRTTYEQYF.

CDR3 sequence reads: CASSMARVTDTQYF. The CDR3 nucleotides read TGTGCCAGTAGTATGGCCAGGGTCACTGATACGCAGTATTTT. The chain recombines TRBV19 with TRBJ2-3; D possibly corresponds to TRBD1 (5 bases). The ends were cut back, 3 bases at V and 6 bases at J, with 13 bases in the middle. The CDR3 sequence is 14 residues long. CDR1 and CDR2 (germline): LNHDA, SQIVND (reference sequence).

The rearrangement uses TRBV6-5 and TRBJ2-7; 13 bases align to TRBD2. V gave up 7 bases and J gave up 5 bases; unmatched junction bases: 8. The CDR3 covers 15 residues. Germline values: CDR1 MNHEY, CDR2 SVGAGI. CDR3 nucleotide sequence: TGTGCCAGCACTTCACTAGCGGGAGGGCCCCACGAGCAGTACTTC. It codes for CASTSLAGGPHEQYF.

This chain uses TRBV27 with TRBJ2-7; 9 positions match TRBD1. CDR3 length: 14 amino acids. Losses at the gene ends were 6 bases for V and 1 base for J; bases not matched to a gene: 4. In germline, CDR1 is MNHEY, CDR2 SMNVEV (reference sequence). The CDR3, as DNA: TGTGCCAGCAGGGTGACAGGGGGGTCCTACGAGCAGTACTTC. This sequence encodes CASRVTGGSYEQYF.

The gene calls are TRBV27 and TRBJ2-1; 15 bases are shared with TRBD2. V gave up 4 bases and J gave up 7 bases; unmatched junction bases: 11. Germline loops: CDR1 MNHEY, CDR2 SMNVEV (reference sequence). The CDR3 is 18 amino acids. For the CDR3, the DNA is TGTGCCAGCAGTTCCAACCCCGGGACTAGCGGGAGGACGAATGAGCAGTTCTTC. Amino acids: CASSSNPGTSGRTNEQFF.

The V gene is TRBV6-5, the J gene TRBJ2-7; D unresolved. V was pared by 4 bases and J by 1 base, with 11 bases between. Germline assignment: CDR1 MNHEY and CDR2 SVGAGI. This CDR3 spans 14 amino acids. CDR3: CASSLAASSYEQYF. The CDR3 DNA reads as TGTGCCAGCAGTTTGGCGGCATCTTCCTACGAGCAGTACTTC.

The chain recombines TRBV19 with TRBJ1-5, with 7 positions matching TRBD1. Germline V gene data show CDR1 as LNHDA and CDR2 as SQIVND (reference sequence). The CDR3 length is 18 residues. The V gene end was trimmed by 7 bases and the J gene end by 0 bases; junction bases not matched to a gene: 15. CDR3 loop: CASIPSRGPRSSNQPQHF. In DNA, the CDR3 is TGTGCCAGTATTCCGTCAAGGGGGCCGCGATCTAGCAATCAGCCCCAGCATTTT.

The chain has TRBV7-8 and TRBJ2-7; 7 nucleotides align to TRBD2. The germline gives CDR1 SGHVS, CDR2 FQNEAQ. The CDR3 has 15 amino acids. V was pared by 5 bases and J by 2 bases, with 9 bases of the junction left unmatched. This chain's CDR3 is CASSRGEGLPYEQYF. CDR3 in DNA: TGTGCCAGCAGCCGGGGGGAGGGACTTCCCTACGAGCAGTACTTC. Based on the CDR3 plus reference TRBV7-8 and TRBJ2-7, the full variable domain is GAGVSQSPRYKVAKRGQDVALRCDPISGHVSLFWYQQALGQGPEFLTYFQNEAQLDKSGLPSDRFFAERPEGSVSTLKIQRTQQEDSAVYLCASSRGEGLPYEQYFGPGTRLTVT.

This clone was observed a single time. The rearrangement links TRBV2 to TRBJ2-7; 10 bases agree with TRBD2. Germline V lookup: CDR1 SNHLY, CDR2 FYNNEI. CDR3 length equals 12 residues. The CDR3 sequence is CAGSLAGDEQYF. Here the CDR3 DNA reads TGTGCGGGCTCGCTAGCGGGAGATGAGCAGTACTTC. The variable domain in full, with the rest retrieved from reference TRBV2 and TRBJ2-7, is EPEVTQTPSHQVTQMGQEVILRCVPISNHLYFYWYRQILGQKVEFLVSFYNNEISEKSEIFDDQFSVERPDGSNFTLKIRSTKLEDSAMYFCAGSLAGDEQYFGPGTRLTVT.

The rearrangement links TRBV10-1 to TRBJ2-7; D gene ambiguous. The CDR3 runs 14 residues. CDR1 WNHNN and CDR2 SYGVQD come from the germline V gene (reference sequence). Trimming pared 9 bases from V and 3 bases from J, leaving 18 bases between. CDR3 DNA sequence: TGCGCCAGGTTCCCTGGGCAGGTATACTACGAGCAGTACTTC. It specifies CARFPGQVYYEQYF.

V usage is TRBV19 and J usage is TRBJ1-6; TRBD1 agrees at 8 bases. Germline CDR1 reads LNHDA; CDR2 reads SQIVND (reference sequence). The CDR3 runs to 16 residues. V shed 9 bases and J 9 bases; nucleotides not matched to a gene: 16. The CDR3 reads CAREPGQVNPSSPLHF. CDR3 DNA sequence: TGTGCCAGGGAACCGGGACAGGTAAATCCTAGTTCACCCCTCCACTTT.

This chain uses TRBV27 with TRBJ1-2; 8 bases align to TRBD1. CDR1 is MNHEY, CDR2 SMNVEV, per germline (reference sequence). J lost 4 bases, V lost 4 bases, and 8 bases had no gene match. CDR3 length: 15 amino acids. CDR3 region: CASSSGTGVIYGYTF. The CDR3, as DNA: TGTGCCAGCAGTTCAGGGACAGGTGTCATCTATGGCTACACCTTC.

V is TRBV6-5 and J is TRBJ2-1; 7 nucleotides agree with TRBD2. This CDR3 spans 13 amino acids. The germline V gene has CDR1 MNHEY and CDR2 SVGAGI. V shed 2 bases and J 9 bases; nucleotides not matched to a gene: 4. This CDR3 is CASSYGTGGEQFF. CDR3 coding DNA: TGTGCCAGCAGTTACGGAACGGGAGGTGAGCAGTTCTTC.

This clone was counted a single time. The chain carries TRBV28 and TRBJ1-5, with TRBD1 matching over 7 bases. J was trimmed by 4 bases and V by 3 bases; bases with no gene match: 3. CDR1 and CDR2 from the germline V gene are MDHEN and SYDVKM. CDR3 length: 14 residues. The DNA for the CDR3 is TGTGCCAGCAGTTTCGGGGACAGAAATCAGCCCCAGCATTTT. Protein: CASSFGDRNQPQHF.

The chain combines TRBV11-2 with TRBJ2-5; 7 nucleotides match TRBD2. This CDR3 region has 14 residues. Germline V gives CDR1 SGHAT, CDR2 FQNNGV. J lost 5 bases, V lost 5 bases, and 8 bases had no gene match. CDR3 sequence reads: CASSRDGGGETQYF. CDR3 nucleotide sequence: TGTGCCAGCAGCCGCGACGGGGGAGGGGAGACCCAGTACTTC.

The chain links TRBV5-4 to TRBJ1-2; 9 bases map to TRBD1. Per germline, CDR1 SGHNT and CDR2 YYREEE (reference sequence). The CDR3 is 14 residues long. The V and J ends lost 4 bases and 2 bases, in that order; junction bases with no gene match: 3. Here the CDR3 DNA reads TGTGCCAGCAGCCCAGGACAGGGGAACTATGGCTACACCTTC. It yields the protein CASSPGQGNYGYTF.

The chain joins TRBV9 to TRBJ2-3; 11 bases align to TRBD2. The CDR3 has 21 residues. Losses at the gene ends were 1 base for V and 0 bases for J; bases not matched to a gene: 16. The germline V gene has CDR1 SGDLS and CDR2 YYNGEE. The CDR3 is CASSVYTGLAETGASTDTQYF. In DNA, the CDR3 is TGTGCCAGCAGCGTATACACGGGACTAGCGGAGACCGGTGCTAGCACAGATACGCAGTATTTT. The full variable domain, its missing parts supplied by reference TRBV9 and TRBJ2-3, is DSGVTQTPKHLITATGQRVTLRCSPRSGDLSVYWYQQSLDQGLQFLIQYYNGEERAKGNILERFSAQQFPDLHSELNLSSLELGDSALYFCASSVYTGLAETGASTDTQYFGPGTRLTVL.

CDR3 sequence: CASSLVTGLSANEQYF. DNA for the CDR3: TGTGCCAGCAGCTTGGTGACAGGGCTATCCGCTAACGAGCAGTACTTC. The gene calls are TRBV5-6 and TRBJ2-7, with TRBD1 matching over 7 bases. The CDR3 loop spans 16 amino acids. The V and J ends lost 0 bases and 5 bases, in that order; junction bases with no gene match: 11. Germline assignment: CDR1 SGHDT and CDR2 YYEEEE.

This sequence joins TRBV4-2 and TRBJ2-7; 10 nucleotides match TRBD1. The V gene's germline CDR1 is LGHNA and CDR2 YNFKEQ. Trimming cost V 4 bases and J 3 bases; bases outside gene matches: 6. This CDR3 contains 15 residues. CDR3 coding DNA: TGTGCCAGCAGCCGCGGGACAGGGGAGGGCTACGAGCAGTACTTC. Translating gives CASSRGTGEGYEQYF.

Concerning this clone: The sample contains more than one DNA sequence encoding this CDR3. V and J are TRBV6-5 and TRBJ2-6; TRBD1 aligns across 7 bases. V was pared by 6 bases and J by 0 bases, with 2 bases of the junction left unmatched. Looked up from germline, CDR1 is MNHEY and CDR2 is SVGAGI. The CDR3 has 15 residues. The CDR3 nucleotides read TGTGCCAGCAGGTCAGGGGGCTCTGGGGCCAACGTCCTGACTTTC. Translating gives CASRSGGSGANVLTF.

The CDR3 protein is CASSLAQTSGGYEQYF. For the CDR3, the DNA is TGTGCCAGCAGTTTAGCTCAGACTAGCGGTGGGTACGAGCAGTACTTC. This sequence joins TRBV28 and TRBJ2-7; TRBD2 matches 9 bases. Trimming removed 2 bases from V and 4 bases from J; junction bases left unmatched: 9. The germline V gene has CDR1 MDHEN and CDR2 SYDVKM. The CDR3 is 16 amino acids.

This clone was seen more than once but under ten times. The chain recombines TRBV19 with TRBJ2-7; D call uncertain. The V gene lost 5 bases and the J gene lost 0 bases, with 17 bases spanning the gap. Germline V gives CDR1 LNHDA, CDR2 SQIVND (reference sequence). CDR3 size: 16 residues. CDR3 bases: TGTGCCAGTAGTCTTACCCCAGGAAAGAGCTCCTACGAGCAGTACTTC. Translated: CASSLTPGKSSYEQYF.

The rearrangement links TRBV6-5 to TRBJ1-1; 9 bases fit TRBD1. Germline CDR1 reads MNHEY; CDR2 reads SVGAGI. The CDR3 runs to 14 residues. The junction had 2 bases not matched to a gene; V was cut back by 5 bases and J by 1 base. The CDR3 region is CASSLTGGNTEAFF. The CDR3 region has the DNA TGTGCCAGCAGTCTGACAGGGGGGAACACTGAAGCTTTCTTT.

The rearrangement joins TRBV5-1 to TRBJ2-7, with D hard to call. Germline V lookup: CDR1 SGHRS, CDR2 YFSETQ. The CDR3 sequence is 14 residues long. With 0 bases removed from V and 0 bases from J, the gap between germline ends came to 7 bases. Here the CDR3 reads CASSLGPPSYEQYF. In DNA, the CDR3 is TGCGCCAGCAGCTTGGGGCCGCCCTCCTACGAGCAGTACTTC.